These 19 T cell receptor beta chains were sequenced from one sample in a study of CD8 T cells in ankylosing spondylitis. Findings and caveats of the study: Characteristic of ankylosing spondylitis blood, it appeared, was a TCR beta motif comprising about eight highly homologous variants.

TCRdb ran MiXCR on the 5' RACE reads and lists one entry per CDR3 protein. The sample consists of some 800,000 distinct CDR3 sequences, 12% of them appearing once. These receptors are not linked to any known antigen. Sequenced input: blood, either unsorted or a sorted T cell fraction (not recorded which). The receptors here all came from a male donor with ankylosing spondylitis.

The J gene is TRBJ2-3, the V gene TRBV7-2, with 10 positions matching TRBD2. Germline V gives CDR1 SGHTA, CDR2 FQGNSA. The CDR3 spans 15 residues. V trimming: 6 bases; J trimming: 7 bases; junction bases outside the gene matches: 10. The CDR3 is CASSLGTSVTNTQYF. The CDR3 nucleotides read TGTGCCAGCAGTCTCGGGACTAGCGTAACTAATACGCAGTATTTT.

This clonotype was seen a handful of times. The chain is built from TRBV5-1 and TRBJ2-7, with 11 bases that match TRBD2. CDR1 and CDR2 from the germline V gene are SGHRS and YFSETQ. The CDR3 spans 15 residues. J lost 3 bases, V lost 4 bases, and 6 bases had no gene match. The CDR3 nucleotides read TGCGCCAGCAGCATACTAGCGGGAGTTAACTACGAGCAGTACTTC. This gives the protein CASSILAGVNYEQYF.

The chain links TRBV6-1 to TRBJ1-2; the D gene is possibly TRBD1 (5 bases). This CDR3 comprises 15 residues. Germline values: CDR1 MNHNS, CDR2 SASEGT. V shed 7 bases and J shed 2 bases, with 17 bases lying between them. The CDR3, as DNA: TGTGCCAGCACCGTATCACCAGGGTTCAACTATGGCTACACCTTC. Protein sequence: CASTVSPGFNYGYTF.

Only a few counts were recorded for this clonotype. The chain uses TRBV7-9 and TRBJ2-5; TRBD2 aligns across 10 bases. CDR3 length: 15 amino acids. The germline V gene encodes CDR1 SEHNR and CDR2 FQNEAQ (reference sequence). V lost 5 bases and J lost 4; bases outside the gene matches: 7. The CDR3 DNA is TGTGCCAGCAGCGCCGGGACTAGCGTCGGAGAGACCCAGTACTTC. This translates into CASSAGTSVGETQYF.

The sample holds a few counts of this clonotype. The chain is built from TRBV5-1 and TRBJ2-7, with a tentative D call TRBD1 (6 bases). This CDR3 has 13 residues. Trimming removed 3 bases from V and 6 bases from J, with 13 bases in between. The germline V gene encodes CDR1 SGHRS and CDR2 YFSETQ. CDR3 amino acids: CASSWARGGEQYF. As DNA, the CDR3 is TGCGCCAGCAGCTGGGCCAGGGGCGGCGAGCAGTACTTC.

The V and J genes are TRBV29-1 and TRBJ2-5; possible D gene TRBD1, 6 bases. CDR1 SQVTM and CDR2 ANQGSEA come from the germline V gene. V shed 4 bases and J shed 4 bases, with 13 bases lying between them. This CDR3 has 13 residues. CDR3 in DNA: TGCAGCGTTGTACAGGGCCCTTCAGAGACCCAGTACTTC. Its protein is CSVVQGPSETQYF.

The sample holds a few counts of this clonotype. The chain couples TRBV4-2 to TRBJ2-5; a weak D match, TRBD2 (5 bases). The CDR3 spans 16 residues. Germline V lookup: CDR1 LGHNA, CDR2 YNFKEQ. The V gene lost 0 bases and the J gene lost 5 bases, with 16 bases spanning the gap. CDR3 sequence (DNA): TGTGCCAGCAGCCAAGATCCACCGGGAAGGAGGGAGACCCAGTACTTC. It translates to CASSQDPPGRRETQYF.

Here the CDR3 DNA reads TGCAGCGGAGCCCCCGGGACAGGGAGAGACGAGCAGTACTTC. This encodes CSGAPGTGRDEQYF. V gene TRBV29-1 combines with J gene TRBJ2-7, with TRBD1 matching 9 bases. The germline V gene encodes CDR1 SQVTM and CDR2 ANQGSEA. This CDR3 spans 14 amino acids. V was clipped by 7 bases and J by 5 bases; unmatched bases: 12.

In this sample, this clonotype turned up many times. The V and J genes are TRBV29-1 and TRBJ2-5, with a possible D match to TRBD2 (6 bases). The V end lost 1 base, the J end lost 5 bases, and 20 bases lay between the germline ends. The CDR3 spans 16 residues. CDR1 and CDR2 (germline): SQVTM, ANQGSEA. DNA for the CDR3: TGCAGCGTTGAAGGGAAGCGGGCCCAAGCCAGGGAGACCCAGTACTTC. Protein: CSVEGKRAQARETQYF. Complete variable domain (other parts from reference TRBV29-1 and TRBJ2-5): SAVISQKPSRDICQRGTSLTIQCQVDSQVTMMFWYRQQPGQSLTLIATANQGSEATYESGFVIDKFPISRPNLTFSTLTVSNMSPEDSSIYLCSVEGKRAQARETQYFGPGTRLLVL.

The table lists this clonotype with a few counts. The chain has TRBV6-5 and TRBJ1-4; D ambiguous. Trimming took 4 bases from V and 0 from J, leaving 12 bases between them. The CDR3 is made up of 16 amino acids. Germline loops: CDR1 MNHEY, CDR2 SVGAGI. The CDR3 DNA is TGTGCCAGCAGTTCAATGCTCGGTGCAACTAATGAAAAACTGTTTTTT. This gives the protein CASSSMLGATNEKLFF.

The chain uses TRBV28 and TRBJ1-1, with 11 bases fitting TRBD1. CDR3 length equals 15 residues. The germline V gene has CDR1 MDHEN and CDR2 SYDVKM. With 6 bases clipped from V and 4 bases from J, the junction kept 7 bases outside the gene matches. The CDR3 spells CASRLSGTGGTEAFF. DNA of the CDR3: TGTGCCAGCAGATTGTCCGGGACAGGGGGCACTGAAGCTTTCTTT.

This rearrangement joins TRBV10-2 to TRBJ2-5; 14 bases are shared with TRBD2. CDR3 length: 19 amino acids. V was clipped by 3 bases and J by 5 bases; unmatched bases: 14. The germline gives CDR1 WSHSY, CDR2 SAAADI. The CDR3 sequence is CASSDPRTSGRQNGETQYF. CDR3 nucleotides: TGCGCCAGCAGTGACCCGCGGACTAGCGGGAGGCAAAATGGGGAGACCCAGTACTTC.

This clonotype was picked up many times. This chain connects TRBV7-2 to TRBJ2-1; 8 bases map to TRBD2. The V and J ends lost 2 bases and 3 bases, in that order; junction bases with no gene match: 9. The CDR3 is made up of 17 amino acids. CDR1 is SGHTA and CDR2 is FQGNSA in the germline V gene. The CDR3 spells CASSLSAWLAGYNEQFF. CDR3 coding DNA: TGTGCCAGCAGCTTATCCGCTTGGCTAGCGGGCTACAATGAGCAGTTCTTC. The full variable domain, its missing parts supplied by reference TRBV7-2 and TRBJ2-1, is GAGVSQSPSNKVTEKGKDVELRCDPISGHTALYWYRQSLGQGLEFLIYFQGNSAPDKSGLPSDRFSAERTGGSVSTLTIQRTQQEDSAVYLCASSLSAWLAGYNEQFFGPGTRLTVL.

This sequence joins TRBV20-1 and TRBJ2-6; tentatively, D is TRBD1 or TRBD2 (5 bases each). The V end was cut by 5 bases, the J end by 1 base, with 15 bases between. The CDR3 runs to 16 residues. The V gene's germline CDR1 is DFQATT and CDR2 SNEGSKA (reference sequence). CDR3 sequence reads: CSAPHGTGSGANVLTF. CDR3 in DNA: TGCAGTGCTCCTCACGGGACGGGGTCTGGGGCCAACGTCCTGACTTTC.

This chain connects TRBV5-1 to TRBJ1-1, with no clear D. The V end was cut by 4 bases, the J end by 2 bases, with 15 bases between. The CDR3 has 15 residues. Germline loops: CDR1 SGHRS, CDR2 YFSETQ. Here the CDR3 reads CASSLTTVANTEAFF. CDR3 nucleotides: TGCGCCAGCAGCCTAACGACCGTAGCTAACACTGAAGCTTTCTTT.

This clonotype has ten or more counts. This rearrangement joins TRBV29-1 to TRBJ1-5; no definite D call. This CDR3 has 12 amino acids. In germline, CDR1 is SQVTM, CDR2 ANQGSEA. Between the trimmed V and J ends, which lost 4 bases and 4 bases, there was a span of 8 bases. In DNA, the CDR3 is TGCAGCGTTGGTGGAGGTAATCAGCCCCAGCATTTT. This translates into CSVGGGNQPQHF.

The gene calls are TRBV10-3 and TRBJ1-5; D gene ambiguous. Germline CDR1 ENHRY, CDR2 SYGVKD. V was pared by 3 bases and J by 10 bases, with 13 bases between. The CDR3 is 13 residues long. CDR3 sequence (DNA): TGTGCCATCAGTGAAGTGACGGGTTACCCCCAGCATTTT. Its protein is CAISEVTGYPQHF.

Ten or more counts support this clonotype. V is TRBV4-2 and J is TRBJ2-7; D ambiguous. The CDR3 has 15 residues. Germline CDR1 LGHNA, CDR2 YNFKEQ. The ends were cut back, 0 bases at V and 0 bases at J, with 9 bases in the middle. Here the CDR3 reads CASSQDQRYSYEQYF. The CDR3, as DNA: TGTGCCAGCAGCCAAGACCAGCGATACTCCTACGAGCAGTACTTC.

The table lists this clonotype with a few counts. This sequence joins TRBV6-2 or TRBV6-3 and TRBJ2-3; TRBD1 is a possible D gene (5 bases). Germline CDR1 and CDR2: MNHEY and SVGEGT. This CDR3 region has 14 residues. V gave up 5 bases and J gave up 2 bases, with 11 bases separating them. In nucleotides, the CDR3 is TGTGCCAGCAGTCCCGGACACGACACAGATACGCAGTATTTT. Its protein is CASSPGHDTDTQYF.